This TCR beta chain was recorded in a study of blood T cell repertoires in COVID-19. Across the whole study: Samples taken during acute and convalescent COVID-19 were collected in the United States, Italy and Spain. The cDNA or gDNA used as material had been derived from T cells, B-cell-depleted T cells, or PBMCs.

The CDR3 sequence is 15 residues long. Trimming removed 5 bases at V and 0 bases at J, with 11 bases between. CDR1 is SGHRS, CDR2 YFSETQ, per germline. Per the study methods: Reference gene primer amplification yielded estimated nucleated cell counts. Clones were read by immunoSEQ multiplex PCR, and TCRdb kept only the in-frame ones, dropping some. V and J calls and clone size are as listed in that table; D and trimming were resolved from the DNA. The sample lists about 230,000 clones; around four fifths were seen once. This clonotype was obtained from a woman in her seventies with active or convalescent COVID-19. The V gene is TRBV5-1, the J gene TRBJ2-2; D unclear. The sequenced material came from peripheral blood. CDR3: CASSFGWPNTGELFF. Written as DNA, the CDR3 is TGCGCCAGCAGTTTCGGGTGGCCGAACACCGGGGAGCTGTTTTTT. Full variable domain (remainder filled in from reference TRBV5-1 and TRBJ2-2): KAGVTQTPRYLIKTRGQQVTLSCSPISGHRSVSWYQQTPGQGLQFLFEYFSETQRNKGNFPGRFSGRQFSNSRSEMNVSTLELGDSALYLCASSFGWPNTGELFFGEGSRLTVL.